This T cell receptor beta chain is drawn from a study of T cell repertoires in cytomegalovirus infection. This CDR3 is built from 15 residues. V was clipped by 3 bases and J by 2 bases, with 17 bases between them. Germline loops: CDR1 DFQATT, CDR2 SNEGSKA (reference sequence). TCRdb itself ran the reads through MiXCR, one entry per CDR3 protein. Of over 450,000 distinct CDR3 sequences listed, over 9% were seen once; the top ten hold about a tenth. The clonotype comes from a human donor in good health (CMV status not recorded). Some clones in this sample may be carry-over from other donors' samples. The sequencing input was PBMCs. The chain has TRBV20-1 and TRBJ2-7, with D possibly being TRBD1 (6 bases). Written as DNA, the CDR3 is TGCAGTGCTAGGGGGCAGGGGTCGATAACCTACGAGCAGTACTTC. Translation gives CSARGQGSITYEQYF.